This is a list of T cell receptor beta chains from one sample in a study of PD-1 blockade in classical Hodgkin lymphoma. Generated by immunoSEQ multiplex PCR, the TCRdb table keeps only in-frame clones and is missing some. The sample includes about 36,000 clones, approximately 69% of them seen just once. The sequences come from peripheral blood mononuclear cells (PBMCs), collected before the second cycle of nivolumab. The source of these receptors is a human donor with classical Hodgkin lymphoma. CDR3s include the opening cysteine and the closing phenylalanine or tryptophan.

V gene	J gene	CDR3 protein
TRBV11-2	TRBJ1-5	CASSLGKTGTNQPQHF
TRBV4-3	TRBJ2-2	CASSSPEGVNTGELFF
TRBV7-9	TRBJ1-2	CASSLADGQGYTF
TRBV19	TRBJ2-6	CASNDPGQGAPGANVLTF
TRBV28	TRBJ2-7	CASSSLRYEQYF
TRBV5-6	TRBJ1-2	CASSSDRVSYTF
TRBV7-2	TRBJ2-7	CASSLGVIADPYEQYF
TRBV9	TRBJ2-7	CASSLTSFANEQYF
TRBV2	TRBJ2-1	CASSDEGTPNNEQFF
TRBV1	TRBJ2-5	CTSSLDGTSGGAGGETQYF
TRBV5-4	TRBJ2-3	CASSSAKRGRGTDTQYF
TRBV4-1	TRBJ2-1	CASSQDRTQGPGNEQFF
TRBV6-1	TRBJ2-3	CASSEVSGTSAEQYF
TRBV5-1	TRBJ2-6	CASSLEVSSGANVLTF
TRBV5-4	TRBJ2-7	CASSFPGPPYEQYF
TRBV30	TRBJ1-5	CAWSPGNAGNQPQHF
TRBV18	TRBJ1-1	CASSPVDRGTEAFF
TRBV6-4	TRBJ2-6	CASGTGGSGANVLTF
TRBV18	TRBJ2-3	CASSPLSSTDTQYF
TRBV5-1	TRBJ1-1	CASSPGQFGAEAFF
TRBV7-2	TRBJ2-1	CASRPAGTRNNEQFF
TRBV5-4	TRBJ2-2	CASSLAEIRNTGELFF
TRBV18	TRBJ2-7	CASSPGLAGQNYEQYF
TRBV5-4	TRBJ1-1	CASSQAGVNTEAFF
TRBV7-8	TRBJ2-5	CASSLGRERQETQYF
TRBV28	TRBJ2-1	CASSLDSIYNEQFF
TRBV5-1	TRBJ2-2	CASSWTGPGELFF
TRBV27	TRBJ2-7	CASSLGGGVYEQYF
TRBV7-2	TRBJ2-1	CASSLTGTDTYNEQFF
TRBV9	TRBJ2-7	CASSPRRYSYEQYF
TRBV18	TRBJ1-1	CASSPRRTGGTSDTEAFF
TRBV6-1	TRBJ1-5	CASSEIGGRRNQPQHF
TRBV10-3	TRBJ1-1	CAISESTRDRGPAFF
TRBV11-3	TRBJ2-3	CASSPGLYTDTQYF
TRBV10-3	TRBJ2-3	CAISGLLAGRDTQYF
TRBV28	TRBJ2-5	CASSLVAQETQYF
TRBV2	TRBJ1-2	CAVSGVGMSAYGYTF
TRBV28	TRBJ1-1	CASRTGGIGAFF
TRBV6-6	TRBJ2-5	CATITGAETQYF
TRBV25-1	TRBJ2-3	CASSEVAGIGTDTQYF
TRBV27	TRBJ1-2	CASKPGGRNYGYTF
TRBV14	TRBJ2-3	CASSLQTALLGDTQYF
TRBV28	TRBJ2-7	CASLRKGSLYEQYF
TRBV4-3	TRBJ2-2	CASSHTGNTGELFF
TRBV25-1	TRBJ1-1	CASSESRHRGEAFF
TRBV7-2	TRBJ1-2	CASSLALGTEGGYTF
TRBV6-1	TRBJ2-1	CASRGVSSYNEQFF
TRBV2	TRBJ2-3	CASSMLGGTDTQYF
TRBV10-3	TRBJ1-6	CAIKNGSYNSPLHF
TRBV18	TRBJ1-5	CASRKDLEVHQPQHF
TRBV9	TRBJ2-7	CASSVLPEGSYEQYF
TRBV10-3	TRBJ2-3	CAISEDRSPDTQYF
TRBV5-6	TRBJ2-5	CASSLANWQGKGKTQYF
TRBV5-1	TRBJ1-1	CASSLMAPGDTEAFF
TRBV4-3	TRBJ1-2	CASSQVFGTGANYGYTF
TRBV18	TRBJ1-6	CASSNTQGSSYNSPLHF
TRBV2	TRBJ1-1	CASSFRYTEAFF